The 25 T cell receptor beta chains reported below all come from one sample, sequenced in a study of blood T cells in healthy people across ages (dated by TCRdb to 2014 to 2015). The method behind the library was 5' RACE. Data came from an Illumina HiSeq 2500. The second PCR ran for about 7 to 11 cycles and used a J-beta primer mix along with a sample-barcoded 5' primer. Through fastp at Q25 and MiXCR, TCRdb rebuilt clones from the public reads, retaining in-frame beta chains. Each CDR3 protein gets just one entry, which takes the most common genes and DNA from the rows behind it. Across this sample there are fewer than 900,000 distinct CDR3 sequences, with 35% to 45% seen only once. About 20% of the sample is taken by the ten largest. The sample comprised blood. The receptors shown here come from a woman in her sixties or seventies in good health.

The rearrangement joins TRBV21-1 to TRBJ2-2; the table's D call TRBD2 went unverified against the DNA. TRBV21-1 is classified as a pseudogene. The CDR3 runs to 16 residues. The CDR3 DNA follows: TGTGCCAGCAGCAACCGGCGAAGCTCGGGTCTAATGGAGCCGTTTTTT. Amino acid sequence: CASSNRRSSGLMEPFF.

The DNA of the CDR3 is TGTGCCAGCAATCCCCAGGGGGCAAAGAACCACGAGCAGTACTTC. Amino acid sequence: CASNPQGAKNHEQYF. The V call is TRBV28, the J call TRBJ2-7; TRBD1 aligns across 8 bases. CDR3 length: 15 amino acids. Unmatched junction bases numbered 13, after V lost 7 bases and J lost 5 bases. Germline CDR1 reads MDHEN; CDR2 reads SYDVKM.

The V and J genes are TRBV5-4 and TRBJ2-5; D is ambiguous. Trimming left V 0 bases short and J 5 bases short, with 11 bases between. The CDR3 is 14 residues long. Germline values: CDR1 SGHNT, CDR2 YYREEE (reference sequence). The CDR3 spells CASSLEYRGETQYF. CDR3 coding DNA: TGTGCCAGCAGCTTGGAATATCGTGGGGAGACCCAGTACTTC.

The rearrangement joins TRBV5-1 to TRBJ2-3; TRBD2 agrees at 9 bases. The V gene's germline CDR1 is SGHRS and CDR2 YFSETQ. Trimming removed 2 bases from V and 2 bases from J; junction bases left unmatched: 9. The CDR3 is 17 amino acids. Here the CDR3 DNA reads TGCGCCAGCAGCTTCTCAATCCTAGCGGGGTCCACAGATACGCAGTATTTT. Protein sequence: CASSFSILAGSTDTQYF.

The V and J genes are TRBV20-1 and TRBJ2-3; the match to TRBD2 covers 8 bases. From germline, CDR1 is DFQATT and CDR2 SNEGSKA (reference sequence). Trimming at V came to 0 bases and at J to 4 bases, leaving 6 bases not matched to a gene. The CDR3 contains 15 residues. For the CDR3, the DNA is TGCAGTGCTAGAGATCTGGGACTAGGGTCAGATACGCAGTATTTT. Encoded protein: CSARDLGLGSDTQYF.

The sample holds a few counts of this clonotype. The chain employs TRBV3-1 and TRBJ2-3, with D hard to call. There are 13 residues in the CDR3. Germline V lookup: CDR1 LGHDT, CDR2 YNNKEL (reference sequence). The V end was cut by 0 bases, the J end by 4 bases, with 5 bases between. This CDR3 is CASSQDFADTQYF. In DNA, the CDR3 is TGTGCCAGCAGCCAAGATTTTGCAGATACGCAGTATTTT.

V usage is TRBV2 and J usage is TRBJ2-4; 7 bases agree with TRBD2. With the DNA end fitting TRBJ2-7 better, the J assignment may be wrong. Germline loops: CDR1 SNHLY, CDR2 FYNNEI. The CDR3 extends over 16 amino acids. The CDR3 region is CASSGRLASRAYEQYF. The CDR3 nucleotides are TGTGCCAGCAGTGGGAGACTAGCCTCTCGGGCCTACGAGCAGTACTTC.

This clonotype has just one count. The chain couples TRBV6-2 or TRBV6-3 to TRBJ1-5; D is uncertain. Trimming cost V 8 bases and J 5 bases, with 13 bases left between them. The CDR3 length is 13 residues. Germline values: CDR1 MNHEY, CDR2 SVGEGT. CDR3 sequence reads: CASADPSHQPQHF. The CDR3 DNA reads TGTGCCAGCGCCGACCCGAGCCATCAGCCCCAGCATTTT.

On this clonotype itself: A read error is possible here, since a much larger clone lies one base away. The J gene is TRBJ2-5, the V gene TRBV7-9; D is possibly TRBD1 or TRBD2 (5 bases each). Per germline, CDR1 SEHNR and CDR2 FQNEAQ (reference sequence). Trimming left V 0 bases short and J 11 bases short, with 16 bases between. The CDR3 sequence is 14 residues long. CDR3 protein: CASSLAGPNNEQYF. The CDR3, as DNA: TGTGCCAGCAGCTTAGCGGGACCCAACAATGAGCAGTACTTC.

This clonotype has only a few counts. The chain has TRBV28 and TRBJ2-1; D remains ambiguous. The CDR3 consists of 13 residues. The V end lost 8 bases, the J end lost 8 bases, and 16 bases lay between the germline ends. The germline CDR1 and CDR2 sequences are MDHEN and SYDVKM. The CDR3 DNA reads TGTGCCAGCGGAGTCGACGGCGGATATGAGCAGTTCTTC. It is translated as CASGVDGGYEQFF.

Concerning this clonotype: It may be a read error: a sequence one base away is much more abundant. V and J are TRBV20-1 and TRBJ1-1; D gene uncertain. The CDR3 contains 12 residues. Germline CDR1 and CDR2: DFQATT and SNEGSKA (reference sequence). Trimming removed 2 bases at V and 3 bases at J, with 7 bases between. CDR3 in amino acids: CSARRLDTEAFF. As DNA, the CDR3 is TGCAGTGCTAGACGGTTGGACACTGAAGCTTTCTTT.

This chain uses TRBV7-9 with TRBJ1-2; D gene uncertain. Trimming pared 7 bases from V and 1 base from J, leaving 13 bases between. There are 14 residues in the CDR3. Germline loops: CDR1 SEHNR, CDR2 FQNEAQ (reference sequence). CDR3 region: CASTPVEGNYGYTF. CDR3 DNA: TGTGCCAGCACTCCGGTGGAAGGTAACTATGGCTACACCTTC. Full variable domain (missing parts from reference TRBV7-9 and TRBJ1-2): DTGVSQNPRHKITKRGQNVTFRCDPISEHNRLYWYRQTLGQGPEFLTYFQNEAQLEKSRLLSDRFSAERPKGSFSTLEIQRTEQGDSAMYLCASTPVEGNYGYTFGSGTRLTVV.

The CDR3 DNA sequence: TGCAGTGCTAGAGATCCCAGCGTCAACACAGATACGCAGTATTTT. Protein: CSARDPSVNTDTQYF. V gene TRBV20-1 combines with J gene TRBJ2-3; D gene uncertain. CDR1 is DFQATT and CDR2 is SNEGSKA in the germline V gene (reference sequence). The CDR3 is made up of 15 amino acids. V lost 0 bases, J lost 2 bases, and 12 bases lay in between.

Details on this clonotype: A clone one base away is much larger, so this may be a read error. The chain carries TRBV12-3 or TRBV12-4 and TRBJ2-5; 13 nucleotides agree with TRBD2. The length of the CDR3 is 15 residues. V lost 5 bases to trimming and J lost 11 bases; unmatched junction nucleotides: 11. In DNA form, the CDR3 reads TGTGCCAGCAGTCCAACTAGCGGGAGGGGGGATGAGCAGTACTTC. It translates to CASSPTSGRGDEQYF.

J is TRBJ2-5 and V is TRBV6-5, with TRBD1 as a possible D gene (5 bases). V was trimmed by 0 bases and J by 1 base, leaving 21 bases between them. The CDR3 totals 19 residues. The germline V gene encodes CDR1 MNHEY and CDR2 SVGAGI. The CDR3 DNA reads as TGTGCCAGCAGTTACTCATGGGGCCCGGGTCCAGAGGCCCAAGAGACCCAGTACTTC. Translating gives CASSYSWGPGPEAQETQYF.

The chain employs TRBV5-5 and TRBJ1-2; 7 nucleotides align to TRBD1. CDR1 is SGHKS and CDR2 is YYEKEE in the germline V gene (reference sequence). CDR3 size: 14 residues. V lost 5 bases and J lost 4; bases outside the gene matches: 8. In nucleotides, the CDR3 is TGTGCCAGCAGTCTCCGGGACAGCATCTATGGCTACACCTTC. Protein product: CASSLRDSIYGYTF.

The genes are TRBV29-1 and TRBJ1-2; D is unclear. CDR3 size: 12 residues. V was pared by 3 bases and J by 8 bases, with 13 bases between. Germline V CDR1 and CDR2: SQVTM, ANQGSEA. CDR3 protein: CSVESGIEGYTF. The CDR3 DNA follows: TGCAGCGTTGAGTCCGGGATCGAGGGCTACACCTTC.

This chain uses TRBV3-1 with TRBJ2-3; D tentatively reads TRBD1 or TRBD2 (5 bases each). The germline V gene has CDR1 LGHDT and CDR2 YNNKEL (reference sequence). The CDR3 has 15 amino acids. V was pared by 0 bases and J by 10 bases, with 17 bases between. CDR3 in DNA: TGTGCCAGCAGCCAAGATCCGGCACTGGGGGATGCGCAGTATTTT. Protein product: CASSQDPALGDAQYF.

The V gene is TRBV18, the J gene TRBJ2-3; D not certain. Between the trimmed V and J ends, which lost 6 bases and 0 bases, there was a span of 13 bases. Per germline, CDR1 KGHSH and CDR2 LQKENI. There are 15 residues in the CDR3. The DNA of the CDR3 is TGTGCCAGCTCCCCCAATGGAGCTAGCACAGATACGCAGTATTTT. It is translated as CASSPNGASTDTQYF.

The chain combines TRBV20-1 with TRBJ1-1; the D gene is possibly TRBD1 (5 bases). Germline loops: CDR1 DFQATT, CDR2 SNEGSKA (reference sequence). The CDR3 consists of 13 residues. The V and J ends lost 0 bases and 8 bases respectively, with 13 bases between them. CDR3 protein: CSARDPIPGEAFF. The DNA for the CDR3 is TGCAGTGCTAGAGATCCCATACCAGGGGAAGCTTTCTTT.

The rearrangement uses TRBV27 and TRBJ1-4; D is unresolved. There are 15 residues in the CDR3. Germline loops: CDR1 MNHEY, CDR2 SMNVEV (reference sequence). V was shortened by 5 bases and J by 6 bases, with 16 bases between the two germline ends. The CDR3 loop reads CASSPSYRVYEKLFF. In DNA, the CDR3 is TGTGCCAGCAGTCCGTCTTATAGGGTTTATGAAAAACTGTTTTTT. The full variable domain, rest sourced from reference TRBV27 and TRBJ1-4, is EAQVTQNPRYLITVTGKKLTVTCSQNMNHEYMSWYRQDPGLGLRQIYYSMNVEVTDKGDVPEGYKVSRKEKRNFPLILESPSPNQTSLYFCASSPSYRVYEKLFFGSGTQLSVL.

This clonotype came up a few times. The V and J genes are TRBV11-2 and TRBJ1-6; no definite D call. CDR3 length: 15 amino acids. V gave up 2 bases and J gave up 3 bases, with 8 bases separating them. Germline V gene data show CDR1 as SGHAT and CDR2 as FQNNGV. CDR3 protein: CASSLRAYYNSPLHF. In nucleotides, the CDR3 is TGTGCCAGCAGCTTAAGGGCATACTATAATTCACCCCTCCACTTT.

The CDR3 sequence: CASSQDRETVNYEQYF. The CDR3 DNA sequence: TGTGCCAGCAGCCAAGACAGAGAGACAGTAAACTACGAGCAGTACTTC. This sequence joins TRBV4-2 and TRBJ2-5; TRBD1 is a possible D gene (5 bases). The last part of the DNA fits TRBJ2-7 better; the J call may be wrong. Germline lookup yields CDR1 LGHNA and CDR2 YNFKEQ. This CDR3 contains 16 residues.

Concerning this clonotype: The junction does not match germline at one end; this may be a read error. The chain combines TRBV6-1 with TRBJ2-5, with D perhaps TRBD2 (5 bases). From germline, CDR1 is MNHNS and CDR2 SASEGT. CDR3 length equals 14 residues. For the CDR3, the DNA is TGTGCCGGCAGTGAGAGAGTTCCGGGGGAGACCCAGTACTTC. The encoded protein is CAGSERVPGETQYF.

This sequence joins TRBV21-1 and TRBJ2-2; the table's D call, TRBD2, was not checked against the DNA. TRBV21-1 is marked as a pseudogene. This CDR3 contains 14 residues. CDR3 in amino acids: CASGPSGPTGELFF. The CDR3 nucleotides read TGTGCCAGTGGGCCTAGCGGCCCCACCGGGGAGCTGTTTTTT.